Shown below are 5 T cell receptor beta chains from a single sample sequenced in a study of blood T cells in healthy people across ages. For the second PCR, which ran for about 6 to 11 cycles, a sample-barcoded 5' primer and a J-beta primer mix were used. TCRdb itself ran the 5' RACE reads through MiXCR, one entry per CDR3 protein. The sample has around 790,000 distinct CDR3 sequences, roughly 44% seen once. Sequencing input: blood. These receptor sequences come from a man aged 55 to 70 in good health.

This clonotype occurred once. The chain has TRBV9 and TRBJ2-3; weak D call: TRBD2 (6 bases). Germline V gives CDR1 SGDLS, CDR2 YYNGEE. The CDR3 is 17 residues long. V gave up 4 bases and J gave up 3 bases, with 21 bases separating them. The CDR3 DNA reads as TGTGCCAGCAGCCGCTATAGATACCGGACTACTACAGATACGCAGTATTTT. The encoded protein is CASSRYRYRTTTDTQYF.

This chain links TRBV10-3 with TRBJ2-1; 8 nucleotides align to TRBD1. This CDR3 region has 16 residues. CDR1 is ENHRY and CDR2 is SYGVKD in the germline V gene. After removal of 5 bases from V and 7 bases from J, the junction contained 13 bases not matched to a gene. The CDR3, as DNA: TGTGCCATCAGTACCGGACAGGGACCGACCCAGAATGAGCAGTTCTTC. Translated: CAISTGQGPTQNEQFF.

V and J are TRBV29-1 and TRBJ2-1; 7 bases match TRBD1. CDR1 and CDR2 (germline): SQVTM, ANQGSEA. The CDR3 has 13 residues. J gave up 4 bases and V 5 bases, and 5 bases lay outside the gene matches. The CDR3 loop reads CSVPDRAYNEQFF. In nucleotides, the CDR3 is TGCAGCGTTCCAGACAGGGCTTACAATGAGCAGTTCTTC.

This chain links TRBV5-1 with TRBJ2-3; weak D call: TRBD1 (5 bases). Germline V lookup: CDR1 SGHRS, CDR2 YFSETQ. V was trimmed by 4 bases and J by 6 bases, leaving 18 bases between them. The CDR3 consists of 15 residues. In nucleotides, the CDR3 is TGCGCCAGCAGCCTCCAGGGCCAGTACTCGGATACGCAGTATTTT. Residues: CASSLQGQYSDTQYF.

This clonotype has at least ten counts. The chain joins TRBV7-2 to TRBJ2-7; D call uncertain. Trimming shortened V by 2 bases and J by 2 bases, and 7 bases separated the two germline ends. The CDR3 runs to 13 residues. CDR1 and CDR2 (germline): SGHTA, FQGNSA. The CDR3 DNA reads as TGTGCCAGCAGCTTAACTGGCACCTACGAGCAGTACTTC. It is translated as CASSLTGTYEQYF.